The source of this T cell receptor beta chain is a study of T-cell memory formation after mild COVID-19. This clonotype was recorded a few times. TCRdb recomputed calls from the 5' RACE reads with MiXCR, one row per CDR3 protein. The sample has roughly 450,000 distinct CDR3 sequences; roughly 18% are singletons. Germline CDR1 reads MNHNY; CDR2 reads SVGAGI (reference sequence). The CDR3 has 16 amino acids. The V end was cut by 2 bases, the J end by 6 bases, with 20 bases between. The chain is built from TRBV6-6 and TRBJ2-7; D is perhaps TRBD2 (5 bases). The sequencing sample was made of PBMCs or a T cell subset sorted from them (not recorded which). This sequence was found in an adult woman who had mild COVID-19 (a few samples of this study predate the infection). Cell type and time point are not known. As DNA, the CDR3 is TGTGCCAGCAGTTACCCGCACTCGGGGAATTCCGGCGAGCAGTACTTC. It is translated as CASSYPHSGNSGEQYF.